The clone carrying this TCR beta chain occurred many times. The data were taken from a study of metastatic and nonmetastatic thyroid tumors. For the study at large: Repertoires were compared across blood and tumor or nodule tissue from malignant and benign thyroid patients.

Until they underwent thyroid surgery, no patient had received any treatment. TCRdb recomputed clones from the PCR reads via MiXCR. Counted here are tens of thousands of clones, under 15% occurring once; the ten biggest clones make up approximately 3.6%. Sequencing used blood. The TCR sequence derives from a female donor with papillary thyroid cancer or a benign thyroid nodule (not recorded which). Some clones in this sample may be carry-over from other donors' samples.

The CDR3 DNA sequence: TGTGCCAGCAGCCCTTTATATTCGAGTTATAGCAATCAGCCCCAGCATTTT. Its protein is CASSPLYSSYSNQPQHF. V usage is TRBV7-2 and J usage is TRBJ1-5; D unclear. Germline loops: CDR1 SGHTA, CDR2 FQGNSA. The V and J ends lost 5 bases and 0 bases respectively, with 17 bases between them. This CDR3 is 17 amino acids long.